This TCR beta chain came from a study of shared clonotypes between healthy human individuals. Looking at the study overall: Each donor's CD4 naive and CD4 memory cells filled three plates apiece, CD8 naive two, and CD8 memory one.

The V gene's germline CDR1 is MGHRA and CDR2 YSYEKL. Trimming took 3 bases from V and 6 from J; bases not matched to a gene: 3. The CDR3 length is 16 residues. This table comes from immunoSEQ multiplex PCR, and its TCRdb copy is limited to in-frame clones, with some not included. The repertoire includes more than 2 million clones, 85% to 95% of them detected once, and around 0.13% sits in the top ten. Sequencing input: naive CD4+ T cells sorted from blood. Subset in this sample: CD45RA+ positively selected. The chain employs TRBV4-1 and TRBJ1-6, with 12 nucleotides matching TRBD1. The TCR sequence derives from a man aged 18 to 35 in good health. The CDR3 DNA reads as TGCGCCAGCAGCCAGGGACAGGGGGCAGTTAATTCACCCCTCCACTTT. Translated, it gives CASSQGQGAVNSPLHF.